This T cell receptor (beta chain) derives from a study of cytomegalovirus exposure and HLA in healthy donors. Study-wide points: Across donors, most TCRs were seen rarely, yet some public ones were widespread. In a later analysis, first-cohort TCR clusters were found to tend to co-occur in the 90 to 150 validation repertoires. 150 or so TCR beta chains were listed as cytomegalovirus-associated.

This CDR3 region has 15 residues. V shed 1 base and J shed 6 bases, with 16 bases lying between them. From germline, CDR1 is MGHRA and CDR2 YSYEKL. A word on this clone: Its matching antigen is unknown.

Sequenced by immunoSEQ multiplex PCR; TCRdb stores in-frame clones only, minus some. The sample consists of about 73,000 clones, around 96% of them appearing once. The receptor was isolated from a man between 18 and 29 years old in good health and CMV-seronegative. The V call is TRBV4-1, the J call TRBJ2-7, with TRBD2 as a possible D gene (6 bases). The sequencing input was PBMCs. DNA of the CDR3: TGCGCCAGCAGCCAAGTTCTCAGCGCGGGGTTCGAGCAGTACTTC. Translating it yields CASSQVLSAGFEQYF.